A single sample gave rise to the 10 T cell receptor beta chains below, sequenced in a study of T cells after yellow fever vaccination. MiXCR, run by TCRdb on the 5' RACE reads, gives a single entry per CDR3 protein. Of around 320,000 distinct CDR3 sequences in the sample, 7.5% to 9% were seen once. The sequenced sample was CD4+ T cells sorted from PBMCs, obtained 5 days after the yellow fever booster vaccination. The receptors were sampled from a man between 18 and 35 years old who received the YFV17D yellow fever vaccine.

This clonotype has a count of ten or more. The chain has TRBV18 and TRBJ1-1, with D possibly TRBD1 on 5 matching bases. Germline CDR1 and CDR2: KGHSH and LQKENI. The CDR3 is 13 residues long. V was pared by 6 bases and J by 5 bases, with 13 bases between. The CDR3 spells CASSRDGGTEAFF. CDR3 coding DNA: TGTGCCAGCTCCCGGGACGGGGGGACTGAAGCTTTCTTT.

The chain joins TRBV5-5 to TRBJ1-5, with D unresolved. Germline-derived CDR1 and CDR2 are SGHKS and YYEKEE (reference sequence). The CDR3 runs 14 residues. V was cut by 6 bases and J by 1 base, with 11 bases left in between. For the CDR3, the DNA is TGTGCCAGCACCCTCGCGGGCAGCAATCAGCCCCAGCATTTT. It translates to CASTLAGSNQPQHF. Combining the CDR3 with reference TRBV5-5 and TRBJ1-5 gives the whole variable domain DAGVTQSPTHLIKTRGQQVTLRCSPISGHKSVSWYQQVLGQGPQFIFQYYEKEERGRGNFPDRFSARQFPNYSSELNVNALLLGDSALYLCASTLAGSNQPQHFGDGTRLSIL.

V gene TRBV12-3 or TRBV12-4 combines with J gene TRBJ1-4, with 7 bases matching TRBD1. V lost 0 bases to trimming and J lost 6 bases; unmatched junction nucleotides: 1. This CDR3 comprises 14 residues. CDR3 bases: TGTGCCAGCAGTTTAGCAGGGGGCGATGAAAAACTGTTTTTT. Translating gives CASSLAGGDEKLFF.

The sample holds many counts of this clonotype. The CDR3 nucleotides are TGTGCCATCAGTGACTACAGAAATGAGCAGTTCTTC. Protein: CAISDYRNEQFF. The rearrangement uses TRBV10-3 and TRBJ2-1; D uncertain. Germline-derived CDR1 and CDR2 are ENHRY and SYGVKD. Trimming removed 3 bases at V and 7 bases at J, with 7 bases between. The CDR3 has 12 amino acids.

Remarks on this clonotype: An end of the junction does not agree with germline; a read error may underlie this. V gene TRBV15 combines with J gene TRBJ1-5; D is uncertain. Germline values: CDR1 LNHNV, CDR2 YYDKDF (reference sequence). The CDR3 has 13 residues. The CDR3 protein is CATSRDRNQAQHF. The DNA for the CDR3 is TGTGCCACCAGCAGAGATAGGAATCAGGCCCAGCATTTT.

The chain recombines TRBV3-1 with TRBJ2-6, with D unclear. CDR3 length: 16 residues. Germline V lookup: CDR1 LGHDT, CDR2 YNNKEL (reference sequence). The V gene lost 4 bases and the J gene lost 0 bases, with 10 bases spanning the gap. The CDR3 spells CASSPSRLSGANVLTF. The DNA of the CDR3 is TGTGCCAGCAGCCCTTCCCGACTCTCTGGGGCCAACGTCCTGACTTTC.

The rearrangement uses TRBV20-1 and TRBJ2-1; D gene uncertain. Per germline, CDR1 DFQATT and CDR2 SNEGSKA (reference sequence). CDR3 length: 14 amino acids. Trimming cost V 3 bases and J 0 bases, with 9 bases left between them. The chain's CDR3 is CSASSPSSYNEQFF. Here the CDR3 DNA reads TGCAGTGCTAGCTCGCCGAGCTCCTACAATGAGCAGTTCTTC.

The chain is built from TRBV20-1 and TRBJ1-5; no reliable D call. From germline, CDR1 is DFQATT and CDR2 SNEGSKA (reference sequence). V dropped 7 bases and J dropped 5 bases, with 12 bases sitting between them. This CDR3 contains 12 residues. The CDR3 DNA is TGCAGTGGATCTATCGGGGATCAGCCCCAGCATTTT. Translated: CSGSIGDQPQHF.

The chain uses TRBV6-1 and TRBJ1-3; D unclear. V lost 0 bases and J lost 4, with 7 bases in between. The CDR3 is made up of 14 amino acids. Germline V gene sequence: CDR1 MNHNS, CDR2 SASEGT. CDR3 protein: CASSEAAWGNTIYF. The CDR3 DNA follows: TGTGCCAGCAGTGAAGCTGCGTGGGGAAACACCATATATTTT.

The sample holds a few counts of this clonotype. The CDR3 here is CASSQLPSYNEQFF. The CDR3 DNA follows: TGTGCCAGCAGCCAATTGCCTTCCTACAATGAGCAGTTCTTC. This rearrangement joins TRBV3-1 to TRBJ2-1; D remains unclear. This CDR3 region has 14 residues. Germline V gives CDR1 LGHDT, CDR2 YNNKEL (reference sequence). Trimming took off 2 bases at V and 1 base at J, with 6 bases between the two ends.